These 4 T cell receptor beta chains were sequenced from one sample in a study of T-cell reconstitution after alpha-beta-depleted transplantation in children. Preparation of the TCRbeta library involved a method that used unique molecular identifiers. Via MiXCR, TCRdb re-called the PCR reads, giving one row per CDR3 protein. The sample has under 300,000 distinct CDR3 sequences, about 9.6% seen once. Sequences were derived from PBMCs from the stem cell graft donor, sampled from the stem cell graft. These receptors all come from a human donor who donated a stem cell graft to a child with SCID.

This clonotype was seen repeatedly, ten times or more. The chain couples TRBV5-1 to TRBJ2-1; 8 nucleotides align to TRBD1. Trimming cost V 4 bases and J 4 bases; bases outside gene matches: 4. CDR3 length: 14 amino acids. Germline V gives CDR1 SGHRS, CDR2 YFSETQ. The chain's CDR3 is CASSTGTGYNEQFF. In DNA, the CDR3 is TGCGCCAGCAGCACGGGGACAGGATACAATGAGCAGTTCTTC.

This clonotype was recorded many times. This chain connects TRBV12-3 or TRBV12-4 to TRBJ2-4, with a possible D match to TRBD2 (6 bases). Trimming left V 3 bases short and J 1 base short, with 10 bases between. The CDR3 is 15 amino acids. CDR3 loop: CASSFDSGAKNIQYF. DNA of the CDR3: TGTGCCAGCAGTTTCGACAGCGGGGCCAAAAACATTCAGTACTTC.

This clonotype was picked up many times. The V and J genes are TRBV9 and TRBJ1-6; TRBD1 matches at 7 bases. The CDR3 has 15 residues. Germline CDR1 reads SGDLS; CDR2 reads YYNGEE. Trimming took 4 bases from V and 10 from J; bases not matched to a gene: 11. The CDR3 is CASSPDRVSGSPLHF. The CDR3 nucleotides are TGTGCCAGCAGCCCCGACAGGGTTTCTGGGTCACCCCTCCACTTT.

Only a few counts were recorded for this clonotype. The rearrangement joins TRBV3-1 to TRBJ1-6; possible D gene TRBD1, 5 bases. The CDR3 is 19 amino acids. The ends were cut back, 1 base at V and 0 bases at J, with 16 bases in the middle. Germline CDR1 LGHDT, CDR2 YNNKEL (reference sequence). In DNA form, the CDR3 reads TGTGCCAGCAGCCAAGGGGGGGACTCCTGGAGCTCCTATAATTCACCCCTCCACTTT. Its protein product is CASSQGGDSWSSYNSPLHF.